The next 23 T cell receptor beta chains were all read from a single sample in a study of T cell responses to AZD1222 COVID-19 vaccine. Profiled with immunoSEQ multiplex PCR; TCRdb holds only in-frame clones, not every one. The sample contains about 120,000 clones, roughly 89% of which appear only once. Here the sequenced sample was peripheral blood, taken on day 0 of AZD1222 vaccination. Receptors originate from an adult in good health.

This chain connects TRBV5-1 to TRBJ1-2; 9 bases line up with TRBD1. Germline-derived CDR1 and CDR2 are SGHRS and YFSETQ. V lost 4 bases and J lost 8; bases outside the gene matches: 6. This CDR3 is 13 amino acids long. CDR3 sequence (DNA): TGCGCCAGCAGCCCCGGGACAGGGATGGGCTACACCTTC. It encodes CASSPGTGMGYTF.

The chain carries TRBV7-9 and TRBJ1-1, with D hard to call. V was shortened by 5 bases and J by 6 bases, with 16 bases between the two germline ends. Germline V CDR1 and CDR2: SEHNR, FQNEAQ (reference sequence). The CDR3 totals 14 residues. CDR3 nucleotides: TGTGCCAGCAGCCCGGGCCAGCTACACCCTGAAGCTTTCTTT. Amino acid sequence: CASSPGQLHPEAFF.

This clone was detected only once. The chain has TRBV7-3 and TRBJ1-1, with 7 bases aligning to TRBD1. Germline lookup yields CDR1 SGHTA and CDR2 FQGTGA. The CDR3 consists of 15 residues. The V gene end was trimmed by 3 bases and the J gene end by 2 bases; junction bases not matched to a gene: 6. As DNA, the CDR3 is TGTGCCAGCAGCTTGTCAGGGGGTTTCAACACTGAAGCTTTCTTT. It specifies CASSLSGGFNTEAFF.

This chain uses TRBV24-1 with TRBJ2-3; D possibly corresponds to TRBD1 (5 bases). CDR1 is KGHDR, CDR2 SFDVKD, per germline. Trimming removed 2 bases at V and 1 base at J, with 6 bases between. This CDR3 comprises 14 residues. The CDR3 DNA follows: TGTGCCACCAGTGATTGGACACGCACAGATACGCAGTATTTT. Its translation is CATSDWTRTDTQYF.

The V and J genes are TRBV29-1 and TRBJ2-7; D might be TRBD2 (5 bases). The CDR3 totals 11 residues. CDR1 SQVTM and CDR2 ANQGSEA come from the germline V gene. Trimming removed 6 bases at V and 5 bases at J, with 11 bases between. The CDR3 protein is CSVATSHEQYF. The CDR3 DNA sequence: TGCAGCGTAGCCACTAGTCACGAGCAGTACTTC.

The chain recombines TRBV5-1 with TRBJ1-6; D unclear. Trimming left V 0 bases short and J 7 bases short, with 5 bases between. From germline, CDR1 is SGHRS and CDR2 YFSETQ. The CDR3 contains 13 residues. CDR3 nucleotides: TGCGCCAGCAGCTTGGACGGGAATTCACCCCTCCACTTT. Its protein product is CASSLDGNSPLHF.

The rearrangement uses TRBV5-5 and TRBJ1-5, with D unclear. This CDR3 has 16 amino acids. Trimming took off 2 bases at V and 0 bases at J, with 12 bases between the two ends. CDR1 SGHKS and CDR2 YYEKEE come from the germline V gene (reference sequence). The CDR3 DNA reads TGTGCCAGCAGCTTTTCCGCCGCTTATAGCAATCAGCCCCAGCATTTT. This gives the protein CASSFSAAYSNQPQHF.

The J gene is TRBJ2-5, the V gene TRBV19; D gene uncertain. CDR1 and CDR2 (germline): LNHDA, SQIVND (reference sequence). Between the trimmed V and J ends, which lost 6 bases and 1 base, there was a span of 12 bases. The CDR3 contains 14 residues. For the CDR3, the DNA is TGTGCCAGTAGCTCCATTGACACCCAAGAGACCCAGTACTTC. Its protein product is CASSSIDTQETQYF.

This clone was observed a few times. V gene TRBV28 combines with J gene TRBJ2-7; TRBD1 agrees at 8 bases. The CDR3 spans 17 residues. V trimming: 0 bases; J trimming: 4 bases; junction bases outside the gene matches: 11. Looked up from germline, CDR1 is MDHEN and CDR2 is SYDVKM. The CDR3 is CASSLWDRENYLYEQYF. The DNA for the CDR3 is TGTGCCAGCAGTTTATGGGACAGGGAAAATTACCTGTACGAGCAGTACTTC.

The V and J genes are TRBV3-1 (or the pseudogene TRBV3-2) and TRBJ1-1, with D possibly matching TRBD1 (6 bases). The V gene lost 2 bases and the J gene lost 7 bases, with 17 bases spanning the gap. Germline V gene sequence: CDR1 LGHDT, CDR2 YNNKEL (reference sequence). The CDR3 has 15 residues. The CDR3 sequence is CASSQPGQSFFEAFF. CDR3 bases: TGTGCCAGCAGCCAACCAGGACAGTCGTTCTTTGAAGCTTTCTTT.

This clone was observed a few times. The V and J genes are TRBV5-1 and TRBJ1-2; D is undetermined. Germline loops: CDR1 SGHRS, CDR2 YFSETQ. V shed 0 bases and J shed 3 bases, with 6 bases lying between them. The CDR3 consists of 13 residues. The DNA for the CDR3 is TGCGCCAGCAGCTTGGTCCTAGACTATGGCTACACCTTC. The encoded protein is CASSLVLDYGYTF.

The J gene is TRBJ1-3, the V gene TRBV5-1, with D maybe TRBD1 (6 bases). The germline gives CDR1 SGHRS, CDR2 YFSETQ. Trimming removed 0 bases from V and 3 bases from J, with 13 bases in between. The CDR3 has 16 residues. The CDR3 protein is CASSLGGDRIGNTIYF. The DNA of the CDR3 is TGCGCCAGCAGCTTGGGGGGAGACAGGATTGGAAACACCATATATTTT.

This chain connects TRBV28 to TRBJ2-7, with D perhaps TRBD1 (5 bases). Germline V lookup: CDR1 MDHEN, CDR2 SYDVKM. This CDR3 is 13 amino acids long. V gave up 6 bases and J gave up 3 bases, with 12 bases separating them. The CDR3 loop reads CASRFGANYEQYF. Written as DNA, the CDR3 is TGTGCCAGCAGATTTGGGGCTAACTACGAGCAGTACTTC.

V and J are TRBV30 and TRBJ1-6, with unresolved D. V was trimmed by 0 bases and J by 10 bases, leaving 13 bases between them. Per germline, CDR1 GTSNPN and CDR2 SVGIG (reference sequence). The CDR3 length is 14 residues. The CDR3 DNA is TGTGCCTGGAGTGTAGGGCAGGTCAGATCACCCCTCCACTTT. Residues: CAWSVGQVRSPLHF.

The genes are TRBV28 and TRBJ2-6; no reliable D call. Trimming cost V 5 bases and J 0 bases, with 8 bases left between them. The CDR3 has 15 residues. In germline, CDR1 is MDHEN, CDR2 SYDVKM. The CDR3 region has the DNA TGTGCCAGCAGTGCCATAAACTCTGGGGCCAACGTCCTGACTTTC. This sequence encodes CASSAINSGANVLTF.

V gene TRBV7-9 combines with J gene TRBJ1-1, with a weak D call TRBD1 (5 bases). Germline V gene data show CDR1 as SEHNR and CDR2 as FQNEAQ (reference sequence). V lost 1 base, J lost 1 base, and 7 bases lay in between. The CDR3 extends over 14 amino acids. The CDR3 nucleotides are TGTGCCAGCAGCTTAGGGCAGGGGAACACTGAAGCTTTCTTT. It is translated as CASSLGQGNTEAFF.

The CDR3, as DNA: TGTGCCAGCAGTTTATCTAGGGATAACGCAGATACGCAGTATTTT. Translated: CASSLSRDNADTQYF. The rearrangement joins TRBV27 to TRBJ2-3; the D is unclear. V lost 0 bases, J lost 4 bases, and 11 bases lay in between. The CDR3 totals 15 residues. Germline assignment: CDR1 MNHEY and CDR2 SMNVEV (reference sequence).

The chain joins TRBV27 to TRBJ2-3; no clear D. The germline gives CDR1 MNHEY, CDR2 SMNVEV (reference sequence). This CDR3 contains 15 residues. The V gene lost 0 bases and the J gene lost 2 bases, with 9 bases spanning the gap. The CDR3 spells CASSLSTNPTDTQYF. As DNA, the CDR3 is TGTGCCAGCAGTTTATCTACGAACCCCACAGATACGCAGTATTTT.

The chain is built from TRBV10-1 and TRBJ1-1; TRBD1 is a possible D gene (5 bases). Germline CDR1 is WNHNN and CDR2 is SYGVQD (reference sequence). V was clipped by 4 bases and J by 2 bases, with 11 bases between them. The CDR3 contains 14 residues. The CDR3 nucleotides are TGCGCCAGCAGTGTGGGGCGCAGCAACACTGAAGCTTTCTTT. Encoded protein: CASSVGRSNTEAFF.

The chain recombines TRBV14 with TRBJ2-2; TRBD1 aligns across 8 bases. In germline, CDR1 is SGHDN, CDR2 FVKESK. V was pared by 6 bases and J by 5 bases, with 5 bases of the junction left unmatched. The CDR3 spans 14 residues. The chain's CDR3 is CASSLTGGTGELFF. The CDR3 DNA reads as TGTGCCAGCAGTCTCACAGGGGGTACCGGGGAGCTGTTTTTT.

This CDR3 reads CASSPGQGSRSTEAFF. The CDR3 nucleotides read TGCGCCAGCAGCCCGGGACAGGGCTCGAGATCTACTGAAGCTTTCTTT. This rearrangement joins TRBV4-1 to TRBJ1-1; 9 bases are shared with TRBD1. Germline CDR1 reads MGHRA; CDR2 reads YSYEKL. Trimming removed 4 bases from V and 5 bases from J; junction bases left unmatched: 11. The length of the CDR3 is 16 residues.

The gene calls are TRBV11-3 and TRBJ2-1; 7 bases fit TRBD1. The V segment lost 3 bases and the J segment 2 bases; nucleotides outside the gene matches: 4. CDR3 length equals 15 residues. Germline V gives CDR1 SGHNT, CDR2 YENEEA. The chain's CDR3 is CASSLDRPPYNEQFF. The CDR3 DNA reads as TGTGCCAGCAGCTTGGACAGGCCCCCCTACAATGAGCAGTTCTTC. Filled out from reference TRBV11-3 and TRBJ2-1, the complete variable domain reads EAGVVQSPRYKIIEKKQPVAFWCNPISGHNTLYWYLQNLGQGPELLIRYENEEAVDDSQLPKDRFSAERLKGVDSTLKIQPAELGDSAVYLCASSLDRPPYNEQFFGPGTRLTVL.

The V gene is TRBV6-6, the J gene TRBJ2-3, with 9 bases matching TRBD1. CDR3 length: 15 amino acids. V shed 6 bases and J 5 bases; nucleotides not matched to a gene: 9. Germline CDR1 and CDR2: MNHNY and SVGAGI (reference sequence). The CDR3 DNA reads TGTGCCAGCAGGCCCGTACAGGGGGCTGGAGATACGCAGTATTTT. Translation: CASRPVQGAGDTQYF.